This T cell receptor beta chain was profiled in a study of neurological immune-mediated disorders. Findings of the study overall: The most TCR clonal expansion was seen in HTLV-1-associated myelopathy, whereas the least was seen in multiple sclerosis, below the level in healthy controls.

The V gene end was trimmed by 2 bases and the J gene end by 7 bases; junction bases not matched to a gene: 5. Germline V gives CDR1 MNHEY, CDR2 SVGAGI. The CDR3 runs 15 residues. This clonotype was counted many times. Its antigen remains unidentified. Time point reported: technical triplicate 2. TCRdb itself ran the 5' RACE reads through MiXCR, one entry per CDR3 protein. The repertoire consists of roughly 30,000 distinct CDR3 sequences, with roughly 14% occurring once and the leading ten covering roughly 5.2%. The chain has TRBV6-5 and TRBJ2-1; TRBD1 agrees at 10 bases. The sample was CD4+ T cells from blood. The clonotype comes from a female donor with HTLV-1-associated myelopathy (HAM/TSP). The CDR3 loop is CASSYPGQGSNEQFF. The CDR3 nucleotides are TGTGCCAGCAGTTACCCGGGACAGGGGAGTAATGAGCAGTTCTTC.